The 18 T cell receptor beta chains below all came from one sample that was sequenced in a study of blood T cells in healthy people across ages. Next came a second PCR, run for about 7 to 12 cycles, which used a sample-barcoded 5' primer along with a J-beta primer mix. TCRdb ran MiXCR on the 5' RACE reads and lists one entry per CDR3 protein. The sample includes roughly 700,000 distinct CDR3 sequences, approximately 49% of them seen just once. The sequencing input was blood. The receptors stem from a woman in her sixties in good health.

Points on this clonotype: A much larger clone differs by one base, so this may be a read error. The V call is TRBV4-2, the J call TRBJ2-5, with 7 bases that match TRBD1. The V and J ends lost 1 base and 11 bases, in that order; junction bases with no gene match: 10. Germline CDR1 and CDR2: LGHNA and YNFKEQ. The CDR3 consists of 14 residues. The CDR3 loop is CASSQGTGDNEQYF. CDR3 DNA sequence: TGTGCCAGCAGCCAAGGGACAGGTGACAATGAGCAGTACTTC.

The chain joins TRBV30 to TRBJ2-3; tentatively, D is TRBD2 (6 bases). Trimming left V 1 base short and J 6 bases short, with 17 bases between. Germline V gene data show CDR1 as GTSNPN and CDR2 as SVGIG (reference sequence). The CDR3 totals 15 residues. The CDR3 is CAWSEAGWGKDTQYF. CDR3 bases: TGTGCCTGGAGTGAAGCGGGTTGGGGAAAGGATACGCAGTATTTT.

V and J are TRBV29-1 and TRBJ1-1, with unresolved D. Germline CDR1 is SQVTM and CDR2 is ANQGSEA. Trimming cost V 1 base and J 1 base, with 4 bases left between them. CDR3 length: 12 residues. CDR3 sequence (DNA): TGCAGCGTTGAAGTGCCGAACACTGAAGCTTTCTTT. This codes for CSVEVPNTEAFF.

The rearrangement joins TRBV5-1 to TRBJ1-1; 7 bases line up with TRBD1. The J segment lost 0 bases and the V segment lost 0 bases, leaving 2 bases of the junction unmatched. CDR1 is SGHRS, CDR2 YFSETQ, per germline. The CDR3 spans 15 residues. CDR3 region: CASSLGDRVNTEAFF. CDR3 in DNA: TGCGCCAGCAGCTTGGGAGACAGGGTGAACACTGAAGCTTTCTTT.

This clonotype was detected only a few times. The chain uses TRBV2 and TRBJ1-1; D possibly corresponds to TRBD1 (5 bases). V was pared by 6 bases and J by 3 bases, with 14 bases between. Per the germline V gene, CDR1 is SNHLY and CDR2 is FYNNEI. The CDR3 has 14 residues. The CDR3 is CASSVRMGDTEAFF. As DNA, the CDR3 is TGTGCCAGCAGCGTAAGGATGGGGGACACTGAAGCTTTCTTT.

V usage is TRBV7-9 and J usage is TRBJ1-1, with 9 bases fitting TRBD1. Trimming at V came to 4 bases and at J to 6 bases, leaving 9 bases not matched to a gene. Per the germline V gene, CDR1 is SEHNR and CDR2 is FQNEAQ (reference sequence). The CDR3 is 15 amino acids. CDR3 nucleotides: TGTGCCAGCAGCTCGAACAGGGGGCGTGCGGCTGAAGCTTTCTTT. Protein sequence: CASSSNRGRAAEAFF.

J is TRBJ2-5 and V is TRBV7-6; D gene ambiguous. Germline V CDR1 and CDR2: SGHVS, FNYEAQ. There are 16 residues in the CDR3. Trimming pared 6 bases from V and 3 bases from J, leaving 20 bases between. CDR3 protein: CASSLNPARAKETQYF. The CDR3 coding sequence is TGTGCCAGCAGTCTTAATCCTGCCCGGGCCAAAGAGACCCAGTACTTC. The full variable domain, in which reference TRBV7-6 and TRBJ2-5 provide the parts outside the CDR3, is GAGVSQSPRYKVTKRGQDVALRCDPISGHVSLYWYRQALGQGPEFLTYFNYEAQQDKSGLPNDRFSAERPEGSISTLTIQRTEQRDSAMYRCASSLNPARAKETQYFGPGTRLLVL.

The table lists this clonotype with a few counts. The rearrangement uses TRBV14 and TRBJ2-3; D not resolved. Trimming shortened V by 3 bases and J by 6 bases, and 19 bases separated the two germline ends. Germline values: CDR1 SGHDN, CDR2 FVKESK. The CDR3 covers 16 residues. This CDR3 reads CASSHLPKGPRDTQYF. DNA for the CDR3: TGTGCCAGCAGCCATCTACCGAAAGGGCCCCGGGATACGCAGTATTTT. Using reference TRBV14 and TRBJ2-3 for the parts outside the CDR3, the full variable domain is EAGVTQFPSHSVIEKGQTVTLRCDPISGHDNLYWYRRVMGKEIKFLLHFVKESKQDESGMPNNRFLAERTGGTYSTLKVQPAELEDSGVYFCASSHLPKGPRDTQYFGPGTRLTVL.

CDR3 amino acids: CSARVSGVAETQYF. The CDR3, as DNA: TGCAGTGCTAGAGTGTCGGGGGTAGCGGAGACCCAGTACTTC. The chain combines TRBV20-1 with TRBJ2-7; tentative D call: TRBD2 (6 bases). The DNA end is more similar to TRBJ2-5, so the J call may be wrong. The V gene's germline CDR1 is DFQATT and CDR2 SNEGSKA (reference sequence). CDR3 length: 14 residues.

This chain links TRBV28 with TRBJ2-7; no reliable D call. The CDR3 has 14 residues. Germline loops: CDR1 MDHEN, CDR2 SYDVKM. V was clipped by 4 bases and J by 5 bases, with 15 bases between them. The CDR3 sequence is CASSWTSGSDEQYF. DNA for the CDR3: TGTGCCAGCAGTTGGACGTCCGGGTCCGACGAGCAGTACTTC. Filled out from reference TRBV28 and TRBJ2-7, the complete variable domain reads DVKVTQSSRYLVKRTGEKVFLECVQDMDHENMFWYRQDPGLGLRLIYFSYDVKMKEKGDIPEGYSVSREKKERFSLILESASTNQTSMYLCASSWTSGSDEQYFGPGTRLTVT.

This chain uses TRBV27 with TRBJ2-7; 9 bases map to TRBD1. The V segment lost 5 bases and the J segment 4 bases; nucleotides outside the gene matches: 9. Per germline, CDR1 MNHEY and CDR2 SMNVEV (reference sequence). This CDR3 region has 15 residues. CDR3 nucleotide sequence: TGTGCCAGCAGTCAATCACAGGGGGCCGGGTACGAGCAGTACTTC. Protein sequence: CASSQSQGAGYEQYF.

This clonotype showed up just a few times. CDR3 region: CASSERLAGGNLSYEQYF. In nucleotides, the CDR3 is TGTGCCAGCAGTGAGAGACTAGCGGGAGGGAACTTATCCTACGAGCAGTACTTC. The chain uses TRBV2 and TRBJ2-7, with TRBD2 identical over 14 bases. Germline assignment: CDR1 SNHLY and CDR2 FYNNEI. V lost 3 bases to trimming and J lost 1 base; unmatched junction nucleotides: 8. The CDR3 spans 18 residues.

The chain carries TRBV9 and TRBJ1-4; D perhaps matches TRBD1 (6 bases). Deletions cut 5 bases from V and 0 bases from J, with 14 bases between. Germline loops: CDR1 SGDLS, CDR2 YYNGEE. CDR3 length: 16 residues. The CDR3, as DNA: TGTGCCAGCAGTGGAGGGGGAACAGCAACTAATGAAAAACTGTTTTTT. It specifies CASSGGGTATNEKLFF.

This clonotype was seen a handful of times. The chain is built from TRBV4-3 and TRBJ2-3, with 8 bases lining up with TRBD2. Germline values: CDR1 LGHNA, CDR2 YSLEER. The CDR3 has 19 residues. Trimming at V came to 4 bases and at J to 1 base, leaving 16 bases not matched to a gene. The CDR3 nucleotides are TGCGCCAGCAGCCCCTCCCCCCCATCCGGGAGGGCCGGCACAGATACGCAGTATTTT. Its translation is CASSPSPPSGRAGTDTQYF.

This clonotype showed up just a few times. The V gene is TRBV4-1, the J gene TRBJ2-3, with 12 positions matching TRBD2. Losses at the gene ends were 2 bases for V and 5 bases for J; bases not matched to a gene: 8. The CDR3 is 17 amino acids. Germline CDR1 reads MGHRA; CDR2 reads YSYEKL. Here the CDR3 reads CASSQPTSGRAGDTQYF. The CDR3, as DNA: TGCGCCAGCAGCCAACCGACTAGCGGGAGAGCCGGAGATACGCAGTATTTT.

This clonotype was seen more than once but under ten times. The genes are TRBV2 and TRBJ1-5; perhaps TRBD1 as D (6 bases). Germline CDR1 and CDR2: SNHLY and FYNNEI. The CDR3 spans 15 residues. V lost 6 bases to trimming and J lost 2 bases, with 14 bases between them. The CDR3 DNA reads as TGTGCCAGCAGGGACAGACGGTTTGGCAATCAGCCCCAGCATTTT. This gives the protein CASRDRRFGNQPQHF.

The J gene is TRBJ1-1, the V gene TRBV4-3, with a possible D match to TRBD1 (6 bases). V lost 2 bases, J lost 5 bases, and 12 bases lay in between. The CDR3 is 14 residues long. CDR1 and CDR2 (germline): LGHNA, YSLEER. CDR3 sequence reads: CASSQKGGSTEAFF. The CDR3 bases are TGCGCCAGCAGCCAAAAGGGGGGAAGTACTGAAGCTTTCTTT.

This clonotype was picked up a small number of times. This rearrangement joins TRBV27 to TRBJ2-3; 12 bases fit TRBD2. Per germline, CDR1 MNHEY and CDR2 SMNVEV (reference sequence). Germline trimming cut 3 bases from V and 4 bases from J; bases unmatched to any gene: 23. The CDR3 is 22 amino acids. Here the CDR3 DNA reads TGTGCCAGCAGTTTGAGATTTTATCGACTAGCGGGGGAGGGGCACCACTCAGATACGCAGTATTTT. This sequence encodes CASSLRFYRLAGEGHHSDTQYF.